The sample holds one count of the clone carrying this TCR beta chain. What it binds is not known. The CDR3 spans 12 residues. There were no recent acute infections or vaccinations among the donors, who were healthy HIV-negative adults. Sequenced by immunoSEQ multiplex PCR; TCRdb stores in-frame clones only, minus some. The table records some 1 million clones, approximately 76% of them present only once. This specimen comes from a study of shared clonotypes between healthy human individuals. Study conclusions and caveats: Memory subsets had estimated richness that was generally smaller than that of naive subsets.

The chain couples TRBV21-1 to TRBJ1-5. TRBV21-1 is given as a pseudogene. The clonotype comes from a man aged 18 to 29 in good health. Input material: memory CD4+ T cells sorted from blood. The subset denotes: CD45RA-negative fraction. The CDR3 DNA reads as TGTGCCAGCAGTGACAGCAATCAGCCCCAGCATTTT. This codes for CASSDSNQPQHF.